The present entry profiles one T cell receptor (beta chain) with its context. Its target antigen remains unknown. Per-base quality was not reported, and no clone a single base away is much larger than it. The cohort was made up of around 720 healthy bone marrow donors. At the time of sampling, every cohort member was nominally healthy, though immune exposures that went unrecorded were likely present. The donor tested CMV seropositive, placing the donor among the 290 or so seropositive members of the cohort. A peripheral blood sample was provided by each donor, and peripheral blood mononuclear cells were used for TCR beta sequencing. The Qiagen DNeasy Blood Extraction Kit was used to extract genomic DNA from the blood cell samples. This record belongs to a study of cytomegalovirus exposure and HLA in healthy donors (dated by TCRdb to the late 2010s). In terms of the full investigation: According to an earlier analysis of a few hundred of the donors, 200 million or so T cells yielded some 120 million unique TCR beta sequences and around 280 Gb of sequence data. All discovery cohort repertoires had been generated on a single sequencing platform. A later genetic analysis took genome-wide SNP genotypes for about 65% of the roughly 670 donors and used that subset as a discovery cohort. Alongside the repertoire data, information on donor age, sex, ethnicity and CMV serostatus was compiled. About 5 DR-DQ haplotypes were handled as single units for association and clustering, since linkage in the cohort was strong. Rather than drawing on any new phenotypic data, the later analysis identified candidate immune exposures from TCR beta sequences and the way those sequences occurred across donors. Among a few hundred genotyped donors of the cohort, an average of 235,054 unique TCR beta nucleotide sequences were sequenced per donor, roughly 20% of them non-productive. In an earlier analysis of about 590 of the donors, high-throughput TCR beta sequencing was used to judge whether each TCR beta V gene segment behaved as functional or pseudogenic. Among the approximately 400 genotyped donors, around 81% belonged to the genetic ancestry cluster associated with self-reported Caucasian donors. An early release that covered 640 HLA-typed donors contained about 300 gigabases of sequencing data and tens of millions of unique TCR sequences. Besides the first cohort of 666 subjects, a separate validation cohort made up of 120 or so different subjects was used. The study combined high-throughput TCR immunosequencing, statistical association of individual TCRs with disease status, and machine learning to predict cytomegalovirus infection status. The T cell repertoires of 550 to 850 subjects were profiled by immunosequencing and related to cytomegalovirus serostatus. Both class I and class II loci were covered by HLA typing, at four-digit resolution. The number of typed donors differed by locus: roughly 629-640 for A, B, C, DRB1 and DQB1; some 500 for DQA1; over 600 for DPA1; and some 450 for DPB1. The study aimed to test whether cataloging public T cell receptors could reveal signatures of past pathogen exposure. To study patterns of TCR occurrence, a later analysis re-analyzed previously published TCR beta repertoires from several hundred donors and added high-resolution HLA genotyping. Study-wide conclusions, independent of this receptor: A further reported finding was that TCR beta sequences accurately predicted the HLA-A and HLA-B alleles for most subjects in the first cohort. The sequencing pipeline was judged likely to have produced a cluster of highly shared sequence variants as a technical artifact. An earlier analysis of around 540 of the donors showed that most TCR beta V segments appeared in productive rearrangements either about 87% or about 30% of the time, which broadly matched IMGT annotations. According to a later analysis, parvovirus B19, influenza, CMV and Epstein-Barr virus appeared linked to several top co-occurrence clusters. A few of the identified cytomegalovirus-associated TCR beta chains were confirmed in vitro to be specific for cytomegalovirus antigens. The 87-base-pair reads could not distinguish some IMGT-functional V segments, including TRBV6-2 and TRBV6-3, so those segments were excluded. Because HLA typing was unavailable for some donors at each locus, only the typed subset was used in association tests. A later genetic analysis associated a missense DCLRE1C variant with V-gene and J-gene trimming of TCR beta chains, and an independent cohort replicated the association. At a false discovery rate of 0.05, a later analysis linked around 17,000 TCR beta sequences to specific HLA alleles. Correlated functional status among segregating V segments might be attributable to linkage disequilibrium, but an unknown experimental factor could not be ruled out. Presence/absence analyses assumed roughly uniform sequencing depth across donors, an assumption that may not hold. In a later genetic analysis, fewer N-insertions in productive TCRs were reported among donors in an Asian-associated ancestry cluster than the 666-donor mean. For the cohort, immune exposure information was limited to CMV serostatus. When HLA alleles, especially DR and DQ, strongly co-occurred, TCR associations were difficult to assign to individual alleles. The earlier analysis of approximately 560 of the donors excluded 15 to 20 rarely observed V segments, including chromosome 9 orphons, because counts were too low. A later analysis found that TCR association rates varied across HLA loci, with DRB1 alleles showing the most associated TCRs and HLA-C alleles the fewest. In a later analysis, HLA-associated TCR beta chains were found to be more clonally expanded and to have lower generation probabilities than equally common non-associated chains. In a later analysis, most CMV-associated TCR beta chains were found to appear HLA-restricted, with HLA associations seemingly driven largely by CMV exposure. The classifier was reported to diagnose cytomegalovirus status with high specificity and sensitivity in both the original cohort and the validation cohort. In this cohort, only TCR beta chains were sequenced, and detectable features were limited by the absence of alpha or paired-chain data. Across donors, most TCR sequences were observed very rarely, whereas some public TCRs were present in many individuals. The study listed 170 or so TCR beta chains as associated with cytomegalovirus. It was suggested by the authors that the approach could potentially be generalized to other disease states and immunological phenotypes.

CDR1 is given as MNHEY and CDR2 as SVGAGI, both from the germline V gene. Trimming takes 1 base from V and 6 bases from J, and the germline ends sit 6 bases apart. The CDR3, from cysteine to phenylalanine, totals 13 residues. Here the CDR3 DNA is all that survives: 39 bases in frame from base 1. Library preparation used the immunoSEQ multiplex PCR assay. For the multiplex PCR, a mixture combining 60 forward primers for TCR Vbeta segments and 13 reverse primers for TCR Jbeta segments was used. Amplification of the CDR3 region of rearranged TCR beta genes was performed with a multiplex PCR assay on genomic DNA. Amplified TCR beta libraries were sequenced as 87-base-pair reads on the Illumina HiSeq System. In the paper's pipeline: Across the 600 to 700 repertoires, a later analysis counted tens of millions of unique TCR beta chains, roughly 11 million of which were shared by at least two donors. Raw reads were error-corrected and collapsed into unique sequences with a nearest-neighbor algorithm that merged closely related sequences to remove PCR and sequencing errors. Alignment of CDR3 sequences to IMGT reference sequences was used to assign V, D and J gene segments. For a sequence to be retained, a match of at least six nucleotides was required to both a V gene segment and a J gene segment. Rearrangements were classified as productive when the CDR3 lacked stop codons and remained in frame with V and J, and all other rearrangements were classified as non-productive. CDR3 was defined by IMGT convention, running from the second conserved V-encoded cysteine to the conserved J-encoded phenylalanine. The earlier analysis of some 550 of the donors excluded any sequence lacking an unambiguous match to a single V gene segment. An earlier analysis of around 600 of the donors classified V segments as functional when productive rearrangements were above 56.7% and as segregating when the standard deviation between donors was above 5%. A statistical classification framework was built to diagnose cytomegalovirus status from the catalog of TCR beta chain sequences. V and J gene assignment, in a later analysis, came from comparing TCR nucleotide sequences with IMGT/GENE-DB human TR gene sequences. The TCRdist pipeline was used in a later analysis to assign CDR3 sequences and most-parsimonious VDJ recombination scenarios. In a later analysis, each TCR beta chain was defined by its CDR3 amino acid sequence together with its V-gene family, and reads without a unique V-gene family were excluded. As a way to deal with suspected cross-contamination and a sequencing artifact, a later analysis dropped under 600 nucleotide sequences that were highly shared and had low generation probability. A later analysis calculated a clonal expansion index for each public chain from normalized within-repertoire ranks of inferred template counts. A later analysis computed generation probabilities with a VDJ recombination model fitted to out-of-frame rearrangements, and checked the results against IGoR. In a later analysis, TCR-TCR, TCR-HLA and TCR-CMV co-occurrence was scored with hypergeometric tests, and a repertoire-size bias correction was applied to TCR pairs. To estimate false discovery rates, a later analysis permuted the HLA or CMV assignments 20 times. In a later analysis, co-occurring TCRs were grouped with DBSCAN, and TCRdist sequence similarity was added when clustering was performed within HLA-allele-positive subsets. Repertoires with fewer than 30,000 or more than 120,000 public chains were left out of co-occurrence clustering, as were five repertoires with anomalous nucleotide sharing. Drawn from immuneACCESS, this table holds only the in-frame rearrangements with V and J called that TCRdb kept. Clones are partly lost; checked studies trace under half to an unresolved V gene and leave the rest unexplained. V, J and clone size were drawn from that table, and D and trimming were deduced from the DNA. Here the sample has fewer than 80,000 clones; around 80% occur a single time. The top ten clonotypes cover 20% to 25% of the sample.

The sequence came from a middle-aged woman in good health and CMV-seropositive. The chain is assembled from TRBV6-5 and TRBJ2-2; the D segment could be TRBD2, given 6 matching bases. Sample: PBMCs. The CDR3 protein sequence reads: CASSYWGAGELFF. The sequence in DNA is TGTGCCAGCAGTTACTGGGGGGCCGGGGAGCTGTTTTTT.